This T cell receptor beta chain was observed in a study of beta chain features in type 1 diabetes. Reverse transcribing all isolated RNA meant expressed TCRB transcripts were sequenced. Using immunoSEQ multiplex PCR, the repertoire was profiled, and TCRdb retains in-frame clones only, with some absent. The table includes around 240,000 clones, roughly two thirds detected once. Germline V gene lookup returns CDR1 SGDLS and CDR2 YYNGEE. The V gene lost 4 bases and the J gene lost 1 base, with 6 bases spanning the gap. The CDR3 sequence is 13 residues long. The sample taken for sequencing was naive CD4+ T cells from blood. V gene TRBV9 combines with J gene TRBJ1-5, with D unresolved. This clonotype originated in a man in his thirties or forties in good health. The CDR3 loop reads CASSQGSNQPQHF. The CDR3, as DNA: TGTGCCAGCAGCCAAGGGAGCAATCAGCCCCAGCATTTT.